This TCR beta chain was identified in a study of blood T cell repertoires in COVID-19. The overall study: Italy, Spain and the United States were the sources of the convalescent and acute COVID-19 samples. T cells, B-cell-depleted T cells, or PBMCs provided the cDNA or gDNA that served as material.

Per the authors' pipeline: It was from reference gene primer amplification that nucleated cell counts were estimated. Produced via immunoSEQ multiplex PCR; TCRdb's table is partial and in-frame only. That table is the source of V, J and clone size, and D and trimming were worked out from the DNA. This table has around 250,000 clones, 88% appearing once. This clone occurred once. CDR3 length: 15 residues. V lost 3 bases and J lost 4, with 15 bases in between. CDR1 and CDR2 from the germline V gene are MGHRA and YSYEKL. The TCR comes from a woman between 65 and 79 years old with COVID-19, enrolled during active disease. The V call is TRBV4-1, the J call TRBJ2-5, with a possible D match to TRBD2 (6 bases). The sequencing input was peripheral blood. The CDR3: CASSQPSDYRETQYF. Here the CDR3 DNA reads TGCGCCAGCAGCCAGCCCTCGGACTACAGAGAGACCCAGTACTTC.